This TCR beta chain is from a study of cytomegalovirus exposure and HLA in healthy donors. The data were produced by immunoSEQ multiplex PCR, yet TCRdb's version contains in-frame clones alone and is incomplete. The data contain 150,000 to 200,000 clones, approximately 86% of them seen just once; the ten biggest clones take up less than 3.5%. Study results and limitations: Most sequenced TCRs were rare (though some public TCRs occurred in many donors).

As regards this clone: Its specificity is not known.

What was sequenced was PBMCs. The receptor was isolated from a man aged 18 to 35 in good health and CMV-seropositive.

The CDR3: CASSFHPDQPQHF. The CDR3 region has the DNA TGCGCCAGCAGCTTCCATCCAGATCAGCCCCAGCATTTT. J is TRBJ1-5 and V is TRBV5-1; unclear D gene. Trimming removed 2 bases from V and 5 bases from J, with 8 bases in between. Germline V CDR1 and CDR2: SGHRS, YFSETQ. The CDR3 consists of 13 residues.